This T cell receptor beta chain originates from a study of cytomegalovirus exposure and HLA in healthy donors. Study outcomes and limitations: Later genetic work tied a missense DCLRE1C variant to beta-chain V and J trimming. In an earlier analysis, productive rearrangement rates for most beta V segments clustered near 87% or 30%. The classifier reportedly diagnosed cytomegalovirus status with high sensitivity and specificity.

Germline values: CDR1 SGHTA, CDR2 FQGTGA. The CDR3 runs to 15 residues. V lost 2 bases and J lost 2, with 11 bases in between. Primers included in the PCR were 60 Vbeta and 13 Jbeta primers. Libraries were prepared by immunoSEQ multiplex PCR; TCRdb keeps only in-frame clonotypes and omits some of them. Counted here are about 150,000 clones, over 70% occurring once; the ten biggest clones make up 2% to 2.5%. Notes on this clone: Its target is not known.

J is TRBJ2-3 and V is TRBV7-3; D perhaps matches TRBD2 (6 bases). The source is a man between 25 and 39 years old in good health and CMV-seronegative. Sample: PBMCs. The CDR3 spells CASSLYGGTTDTQYF. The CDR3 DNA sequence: TGTGCCAGCAGCTTATATGGGGGGACCACAGATACGCAGTATTTT.